Shown below are 19 T cell receptor beta chains from a single sample sequenced in a study of low-dose radiotherapy and immunotherapy resistance in tumors. Regarding time point: before trial treatment. Both TCRalpha and TCRbeta chains were reverse transcribed with V-gene-specific primers. Amplification of TCRs used a constant-region primer and V-primer adapter for approximately 19 PCR cycles. TCRdb re-derived calls from the reads in MiXCR, one entry per CDR3 protein. The table includes 65,000 to 100,000 distinct CDR3 sequences, roughly 19% detected once. The starting material was PBMCs, obtained before treatment. The receptors here all came from a male donor with prostate cancer.

This clonotype was seen at least ten times. The V call is TRBV5-4, the J call TRBJ2-5; D might be TRBD1 (6 bases). Germline V gene sequence: CDR1 SGHNT, CDR2 YYREEE (reference sequence). Deletions cut 4 bases from V and 0 bases from J, with 10 bases between. This CDR3 comprises 14 residues. This CDR3 reads CASSGNRDQETQYF. CDR3 nucleotides: TGTGCCAGCAGCGGAAACAGGGACCAAGAGACCCAGTACTTC.

This clonotype was seen at least ten times. The chain links TRBV2 to TRBJ1-6; the D gene is possibly TRBD1 (5 bases). Per the germline V gene, CDR1 is SNHLY and CDR2 is FYNNEI. V was shortened by 7 bases and J by 16 bases, with 14 bases between the two germline ends. The CDR3 spans 11 residues. The CDR3 nucleotides read TGTGCCAGCACCGAAGGGGCCTTACTCCACTTT. Amino acids: CASTEGALLHF.

Turning to this clonotype: A far larger clone is a single base away, which makes a read error likely. V gene TRBV19 combines with J gene TRBJ2-1, with TRBD2 matching 8 bases. With V trimmed by 7 bases and J by 10 bases, 9 bases remained unmatched. This CDR3 contains 13 residues. The germline gives CDR1 LNHDA, CDR2 SQIVND (reference sequence). DNA of the CDR3: TGTGCCAGTAAGGCGGGGGGCCCCTACGAGCAGTTCTTC. Its protein product is CASKAGGPYEQFF.

This clonotype was seen repeatedly, ten times or more. The V gene is TRBV6-5, the J gene TRBJ2-1; 8 bases align to TRBD1. The CDR3 sequence is 15 residues long. The J segment lost 6 bases and the V segment lost 2 bases, leaving 6 bases of the junction unmatched. Germline V CDR1 and CDR2: MNHEY, SVGAGI. CDR3 residues: CASSYGGQGANEQFF. In DNA, the CDR3 is TGTGCCAGCAGTTACGGCGGTCAGGGGGCCAATGAGCAGTTCTTC.

In this sample, this clonotype turned up a few times. V gene TRBV9 combines with J gene TRBJ2-1; perhaps TRBD2 as D (5 bases). Trimming shortened V by 3 bases and J by 3 bases, and 10 bases separated the two germline ends. Germline values: CDR1 SGDLS, CDR2 YYNGEE. This CDR3 contains 14 residues. In DNA form, the CDR3 reads TGTGCCAGCAGCGGGGAGACTTACTACAATGAGCAGTTCTTC. It codes for CASSGETYYNEQFF.

Ten or more counts support this clonotype. Here the CDR3 reads CASSLEGGTEAFF. The DNA for the CDR3 is TGTGCCAGCAGCTTAGAAGGGGGCACTGAAGCTTTCTTT. V is TRBV7-9 and J is TRBJ1-1, with a tentative D call TRBD1 (6 bases). Germline CDR1 is SEHNR and CDR2 is FQNEAQ (reference sequence). This CDR3 has 13 amino acids. Trimming removed 1 base at V and 4 bases at J, with 7 bases between.

This clonotype was recorded many times. Lacking the conserved final phenylalanine or tryptophan, this CDR3 likely reflects a read error. The DNA is omitted, as the CDR3 cannot be located on it reliably, and the CDR3 follows TCRdb's listing. The rearrangement uses TRBV6-2 or TRBV6-3 and TRBJ2-1; TRBD1, the table's D call, lacks a check against the DNA. The CDR3 spans 12 residues, counting both ends. The germline CDR1 and CDR2 sequences are MNHEY and SVGEGT. The CDR3 loop reads CASSDWGPGPRI.

In this sample, this clonotype turned up many times. V usage is TRBV12-3 or TRBV12-4 and J usage is TRBJ2-5; the D call may be TRBD1 or TRBD2 (7 bases each). CDR3 size: 16 residues. V lost 3 bases and J lost 3, with 17 bases in between. The CDR3 DNA follows: TGTGCCAGCAGTTTCTCCAGGGGGGGCGGGGAAGAGACCCAGTACTTC. It translates to CASSFSRGGGEETQYF.

Ten or more counts support this clonotype. The chain joins TRBV19 to TRBJ2-2; 8 nucleotides align to TRBD1. Germline assignment: CDR1 LNHDA and CDR2 SQIVND (reference sequence). The CDR3 has 14 residues. After removal of 7 bases from V and 6 bases from J, the junction contained 7 bases not matched to a gene. As DNA, the CDR3 is TGTGCCAGTACCGTGGGGACAGGCTCCGGGGAGCTGTTTTTT. Translating it yields CASTVGTGSGELFF.

Comment on this clonotype: With a far larger clone one base away, a read error is the likely cause. J is TRBJ2-1 and V is TRBV15, with D uncertain. Trimming left V 0 bases short and J 10 bases short, with 16 bases between. Germline CDR1 LNHNV, CDR2 YYDKDF (reference sequence). The CDR3 loop spans 15 amino acids. CDR3 residues: CATSRESASSYEQFF. Here the CDR3 DNA reads TGTGCCACCAGCAGAGAGTCAGCCAGCTCCTACGAGCAGTTCTTC.

This clonotype occurred a few times. This sequence joins TRBV27 and TRBJ2-1, with D possibly TRBD2 on 6 matching bases. The germline CDR1 and CDR2 sequences are MNHEY and SMNVEV (reference sequence). The CDR3 is made up of 13 amino acids. Trimming cost V 2 bases and J 15 bases, with 17 bases left between them. The CDR3 loop is CASSLVEGWGMFF. In DNA, the CDR3 is TGTGCCAGCAGTTTAGTGGAGGGGTGGGGTATGTTCTTC.

A single count supports this clonotype. This rearrangement joins TRBV18 to TRBJ2-4, with 8 bases fitting TRBD2. Trimming took 3 bases from V and 8 from J; bases not matched to a gene: 6. The CDR3 loop spans 14 amino acids. Germline loops: CDR1 KGHSH, CDR2 LQKENI. CDR3 residues: CASSPPGLEYIQYF. CDR3 DNA: TGTGCCAGCTCACCTCCGGGACTAGAATACATTCAGTACTTC.

This clonotype was detected ten times or more. The chain combines TRBV3-1 with TRBJ1-5, with unresolved D. Trimming left V 2 bases short and J 3 bases short, with 2 bases between. The CDR3 is 12 amino acids. Germline loops: CDR1 LGHDT, CDR2 YNNKEL (reference sequence). The CDR3 protein is CASSQTNQPQHF. CDR3 sequence (DNA): TGTGCCAGCAGCCAAACCAATCAGCCCCAGCATTTT.

The sample holds many counts of this clonotype. The chain combines TRBV7-9 with TRBJ2-7, with TRBD2 matching over 12 bases. Germline values: CDR1 SEHNR, CDR2 FQNEAQ (reference sequence). This CDR3 region has 15 residues. V shed 6 bases, J shed 5 bases, and the junction held 8 bases outside the gene matches. CDR3 region: CASRPTSGGIDEQYF. The CDR3 bases are TGTGCCAGCAGACCCACTAGCGGGGGGATCGACGAGCAGTACTTC.

This clonotype was seen repeatedly, ten times or more. The chain joins TRBV5-4 to TRBJ2-2, with TRBD1 identical over 7 bases. CDR1 SGHNT and CDR2 YYREEE come from the germline V gene (reference sequence). V lost 1 base and J lost 1; bases outside the gene matches: 4. The CDR3 totals 16 residues. CDR3 protein: CASSLPGQRNTGELFF. The CDR3 DNA is TGTGCCAGCAGCTTGCCGGGACAGAGGAACACCGGGGAGCTGTTTTTT.

This clonotype has ten or more counts. V is TRBV4-2 and J is TRBJ1-4; D is perhaps TRBD1 (5 bases). The CDR3 extends over 16 amino acids. Germline V CDR1 and CDR2: LGHNA, YNFKEQ. V was cut by 1 base and J by 7 bases, with 16 bases left in between. CDR3 DNA sequence: TGTGCCAGCAGCCAAGGGGAGGGGCCTGCCACTGAAAAACTGTTTTTT. Translated, it gives CASSQGEGPATEKLFF.

At least ten counts were recorded for this clonotype. The genes are TRBV20-1 and TRBJ2-7, with 7 bases lining up with TRBD1. Trimming removed 6 bases from V and 3 bases from J; junction bases left unmatched: 14. The germline gives CDR1 DFQATT, CDR2 SNEGSKA (reference sequence). This CDR3 contains 15 residues. The CDR3 nucleotides are TGCAGTGCCAACAGGGGCACCCGTTCGGGCTACGAGCAGTACTTC. Translating it yields CSANRGTRSGYEQYF.

At least ten counts were recorded for this clonotype. The chain combines TRBV14 with TRBJ2-4; the match to TRBD1 covers 7 bases. Germline V gives CDR1 SGHDN, CDR2 FVKESK. Trimming cost V 0 bases and J 3 bases; bases outside gene matches: 5. This CDR3 contains 16 residues. The CDR3 DNA sequence: TGTGCCAGCAGCCAAGAGAGGGGGCTTGTCAAAAACATTCAGTACTTC. It specifies CASSQERGLVKNIQYF.

Many counts were recorded for this clonotype. This sequence joins TRBV7-2 and TRBJ2-5, with 11 positions matching TRBD2. This CDR3 is 16 amino acids long. The junction had 10 bases not matched to a gene; V was cut back by 5 bases and J by 5 bases. Germline CDR1 SGHTA, CDR2 FQGNSA. In nucleotides, the CDR3 is TGTGCCAGCAGCCCCCCCCGACTAGCGGGGTGGGAGACCCAGTACTTC. Translated, it gives CASSPPRLAGWETQYF. Drawing the rest from reference TRBV7-2 and TRBJ2-5, the complete variable domain is GAGVSQSPSNKVTEKGKDVELRCDPISGHTALYWYRQSLGQGLEFLIYFQGNSAPDKSGLPSDRFSAERTGGSVSTLTIQRTQQEDSAVYLCASSPPRLAGWETQYFGPGTRLLVL.